This T cell receptor beta chain was retrieved from a study of T cell changes during pregnancy in multiple sclerosis (dated by TCRdb to the late 2010s). With respect to the entire study: Changes in the T cell repertoire over the course of pregnancy were examined in this study in women with multiple sclerosis.

Receptors were amplified or captured by the immunoSEQ multiplex PCR assay. Here the immuneACCESS table is served through TCRdb, limited to in-frame sequences with V and J called. Missing clones are a known gap in these copies; in checked studies unresolved V genes cover under half, and the rest lacks a known reason. Counted in this sample were roughly 110,000 clones; just under 95% of them appeared once. The ten largest make up roughly 0.82% of the sample. On this clone itself: Its binding antigen is unknown. Base-call qualities are not available, and no considerably larger clone is one nucleotide away.

This TCR derives from a female donor in good health, enrolled as a control in a pregnancy study. The starting material was peripheral blood, obtained in the third trimester of pregnancy.

The CDR3 in this case is CASSYRGGYGNNEQFF. The nucleotide sequence is TGTGCCAGCAGTTACCGGGGTGGTTACGGAAACAATGAGCAGTTCTTC. In this chain, TRBV27 is recombined with TRBJ2-1; a weak D assignment points to TRBD2 (5 bases agree). Trimming takes 4 bases from V and 5 bases from J, and the germline ends sit 18 bases apart. Taken from cysteine to phenylalanine, the CDR3 has 16 residues. The CDR3 DNA has 48 bases and is translated from base 1. In the germline V gene (reference sequence), CDR1 corresponds to MNHEY and CDR2 to SMNVEV.